Shown below are 8 T cell receptor beta chains from a single sample sequenced in a study of shared clonotypes between healthy human individuals. Libraries were prepared by immunoSEQ multiplex PCR; TCRdb keeps only in-frame clonotypes and omits some of them. This sample yields over a million clones, of which 78% are seen a single time; 0.52% belongs to the top ten. Sample: memory CD4+ T cells from PBMCs. Subset in this sample: CD45RA-negative fraction. These receptor sequences come from a man aged 18 to 30 in good health. Some clones in this sample may be carry-over from other donors' samples.

With respect to this clone: Other DNA sequences from this sample encode an identical CDR3 as well. CDR3 amino acids: CASSYSSGDTQYF. DNA for the CDR3: TGTGCCAGCAGTTACTCGAGCGGCGATACGCAGTATTTT. This chain joins TRBV6-6 and TRBJ2-3; D is possibly TRBD2 (5 bases). Germline CDR1 is MNHNY and CDR2 is SVGAGI (reference sequence). This CDR3 is built from 13 residues. V lost 0 bases and J lost 6, with 7 bases in between.

The CDR3 here is CASSEAMFPGPYGYTF. The CDR3 nucleotides are TGTGCCAGCAGTGAAGCGATGTTCCCCGGGCCCTATGGCTACACCTTC. This rearrangement joins TRBV6-1 to TRBJ1-2; no clear D. The length of the CDR3 is 16 residues. Trimming took 0 bases from V and 4 from J, leaving 15 bases between them. Germline CDR1 MNHNS, CDR2 SASEGT.

The chain links TRBV9 to TRBJ2-2; D is unresolved. With 1 base removed from V and 1 base from J, the gap between germline ends came to 14 bases. CDR3 length equals 17 residues. From germline, CDR1 is SGDLS and CDR2 YYNGEE. The CDR3 bases are TGTGCCAGCAGCGTACTGGCCACGACAAAGAACACCGGGGAGCTGTTTTTT. Translation: CASSVLATTKNTGELFF.

This clone was picked up a small number of times. The chain recombines TRBV5-1 with TRBJ1-4; 8 nucleotides align to TRBD1. CDR1 is SGHRS, CDR2 YFSETQ, per germline. CDR3 length equals 15 residues. Trimming removed 0 bases from V and 8 bases from J; junction bases left unmatched: 6. CDR3 protein: CASSLAPTGAEKLFF. Written as DNA, the CDR3 is TGCGCCAGCAGCTTGGCCCCGACAGGGGCAGAAAAACTGTTTTTT.

This clone has a single count. The V and J genes are TRBV7-3 and TRBJ2-2, with 9 bases identical to TRBD1. V gave up 5 bases and J gave up 6 bases; unmatched junction bases: 13. This CDR3 has 17 amino acids. CDR1 and CDR2 (germline): SGHTA, FQGTGA. CDR3 loop: CASSPGQGSRGAGELFF. The CDR3 coding sequence is TGTGCCAGCAGCCCGGGACAGGGCAGCCGGGGCGCCGGGGAGCTGTTTTTT. Variable domain in full (rest from reference TRBV7-3 and TRBJ2-2): GAGVSQTPSNKVTEKGKYVELRCDPISGHTALYWYRQSLGQGPEFLIYFQGTGAADDSGLPNDRFFAVRPEGSVSTLKIQRTERGDSAVYLCASSPGQGSRGAGELFFGEGSRLTVL.

This clone appeared a few times. The chain combines TRBV6-6 with TRBJ2-7; D not certain. Germline-derived CDR1 and CDR2 are MNHNY and SVGAGI (reference sequence). V dropped 2 bases and J dropped 8 bases, with 13 bases sitting between them. The length of the CDR3 is 13 residues. The CDR3, as DNA: TGTGCCAGCAGTTACAGTACTCGGAGCAAGCAGTACTTC. Protein product: CASSYSTRSKQYF.

The CDR3 nucleotides are TGTGCCAGTAGTTACCAGGGTTCGGGCGGTCAGCCCCAGCATTTT. Its translation is CASSYQGSGGQPQHF. The chain joins TRBV19 to TRBJ1-5; possibly TRBD1 for D (5 bases). The CDR3 totals 15 residues. Trimming removed 5 bases from V and 6 bases from J, with 17 bases in between. Germline loops: CDR1 LNHDA, CDR2 SQIVND (reference sequence).

This clone was counted a single time. The gene calls are TRBV4-3 and TRBJ1-4; maybe TRBD1 (5 bases). The CDR3 spans 15 residues. Trimming stripped 4 bases from V and 2 bases from J, with 11 bases between. Germline CDR1 LGHNA, CDR2 YSLEER. The CDR3 DNA reads TGCGCCAGCAGCCTGAAGGGGCAGACTAATGAAAAACTGTTTTTT. Amino acid sequence: CASSLKGQTNEKLFF.